This paragraph covers one T cell receptor (beta chain) sequence. The data originate from a study of PD-L1 blockade in urothelial cancer. About the study: About 90% of the roughly 30 patients were men who had bladder-origin urothelial cancer. Analyzed time points were 3 weeks (second dose) and 6 weeks after therapy began.

Sample contribution per patient ranged from 1 to 8, covering pretreatment and on-treatment. The templates were synthetic TCR analogs, and they were spiked into each PCR. Produced via immunoSEQ multiplex PCR; TCRdb's table is partial and in-frame only. This table holds roughly 32,000 clones, 84% found once. Trimming cost V 0 bases and J 1 base; bases outside gene matches: 9. This CDR3 spans 17 amino acids. The clonotype comes from a man in his sixties with urothelial cancer. The V gene is TRBV5-3, the J gene TRBJ2-7, with 8 bases fitting TRBD2. TRBV5-3 qualifies as an ORF whose function is uncertain. Sequencing used PBMCs, obtained around atezolizumab (anti-PD-L1) treatment. CDR3 region: CARSLAKRGGESYEQYF. CDR3 DNA: TGTGCCAGAAGCTTGGCCAAACGGGGGGGGGAGTCCTACGAGCAGTACTTC.